This T cell receptor (beta chain) appears in the sequencing data of a study of blood T cell repertoires in COVID-19. This clone was detected once. Germline V gene lookup returns CDR1 SNHLY and CDR2 FYNNEI. This CDR3 has 14 residues. V shed 7 bases and J shed 4 bases, with 16 bases lying between them. In the original processing: Estimation of nucleated cell counts relied on the amplification of reference gene primers. TCRdb's table, derived via immunoSEQ multiplex PCR, lists solely in-frame clones and lacks some. D and trimming were read from the DNA, whereas the V and J calls and clone size are those reported in that table. The sample contains 120,000 or so clones, approximately 87% of which appear only once.

This receptor was taken from a woman in her fifties or sixties with acute or convalescent COVID-19. This chain uses TRBV2 with TRBJ1-2; tentatively, D is TRBD1 (5 bases). The sequenced material came from peripheral blood. The CDR3 region has the DNA TGTGCCAGCACCGGGGGGGGGAGGACCTATGGCTACACCTTC. It specifies CASTGGGRTYGYTF.